A single sample is the source of the 14 T cell receptor beta chains below, sequenced in a study of T-cell memory formation after mild COVID-19. Each CDR3 protein gets one entry after TCRdb re-called the 5' RACE reads with MiXCR. The table lists around 340,000 distinct CDR3 sequences, around 13% of them singletons. Sequencing was carried out using PBMCs or a T cell subset sorted from them (not recorded which). The receptors were gathered from a man between 18 and 29 years old who had mild COVID-19 (a few samples of this study predate the infection). Cell type and time point are not known.

The sample holds many counts of this clonotype. This chain connects TRBV5-1 to TRBJ1-5; D is uncertain. Germline CDR1 is SGHRS and CDR2 is YFSETQ. Deletions cut 0 bases from V and 0 bases from J, with 7 bases between. The CDR3 loop spans 15 amino acids. CDR3 nucleotide sequence: TGCGCCAGCAGCTTGGACCCTTATAGCAATCAGCCCCAGCATTTT. It encodes CASSLDPYSNQPQHF.

This clonotype came up a few times. The rearrangement links TRBV4-3 to TRBJ2-2; 7 positions match TRBD2. The CDR3 has 15 amino acids. The V gene's germline CDR1 is LGHNA and CDR2 YSLEER. V lost 2 bases, J lost 5 bases, and 5 bases stayed unmatched. The CDR3 sequence: CASSQFGGRTGELFF. The CDR3 bases are TGCGCCAGCAGCCAATTCGGGGGGAGGACCGGGGAGCTGTTTTTT.

CDR3 sequence (DNA): TGTGCCAGCAGCCGGACAACTAGGGCATGGACCCAGTACTTC. Protein sequence: CASSRTTRAWTQYF. The chain employs TRBV6-2 or TRBV6-3 and TRBJ2-5; D tentatively fits TRBD1 or TRBD2 (5 bases each). The CDR3 totals 14 residues. From germline, CDR1 is MNHEY and CDR2 SVGEGT. V was cut by 6 bases and J by 7 bases, with 18 bases left in between.

The rearrangement links TRBV20-1 to TRBJ2-7; a weak D match, TRBD2 (5 bases). The V and J ends lost 1 base and 4 bases respectively, with 20 bases between them. Germline lookup yields CDR1 DFQATT and CDR2 SNEGSKA (reference sequence). The CDR3 runs to 16 residues. The CDR3 bases are TGCAGTGCTAGAGGCGGGCTAGACTTACCGGGATACGAGCAGTACGTC. This codes for CSARGGLDLPGYEQYV.

The rearrangement uses TRBV19 and TRBJ1-1; TRBD1 agrees at 8 bases. V gave up 8 bases and J gave up 1 base; unmatched junction bases: 9. Germline assignment: CDR1 LNHDA and CDR2 SQIVND (reference sequence). CDR3 length equals 15 residues. CDR3 sequence (DNA): TGTGCCAGTCTCAGACAGGGGTTGGGGAACACTGAAGCTTTCTTT. Translation: CASLRQGLGNTEAFF. Filled out from reference TRBV19 and TRBJ1-1, the complete variable domain reads DGGITQSPKYLFRKEGQNVTLSCEQNLNHDAMYWYRQDPGQGLRLIYYSQIVNDFQKGDIAEGYSVSREKKESFPLTVTSAQKNPTAFYLCASLRQGLGNTEAFFGQGTRLTVV.

About this clonotype: Since the CDR3 does not end with the conserved phenylalanine or tryptophan, this likely comes from a read error. The chain couples TRBV7-9 to TRBJ1-2; a possible D gene is TRBD1 (5 bases). There are 17 residues in the CDR3. Germline CDR1 is SEHNR and CDR2 is FQNEAQ (reference sequence). Trimming stripped 5 bases from V and 3 bases from J, with 22 bases between. The CDR3 spells CASSLDPGRDPHYGYTY. In DNA form, the CDR3 reads TGTGCCAGCAGCCTAGACCCAGGGAGGGATCCCCACTATGGCTACACCTAC.

The chain recombines TRBV4-1 with TRBJ2-1, with 8 nucleotides matching TRBD2. The V gene's germline CDR1 is MGHRA and CDR2 YSYEKL. This CDR3 has 13 residues. V was clipped by 0 bases and J by 14 bases; unmatched bases: 6. The CDR3 loop reads CASSQDGTSVKFF. The CDR3 DNA is TGCGCCAGCAGCCAAGATGGGACTAGTGTGAAGTTCTTC.

The rearrangement joins TRBV27 to TRBJ2-1, with 12 nucleotides matching TRBD2. Looked up from germline, CDR1 is MNHEY and CDR2 is SMNVEV (reference sequence). The CDR3 spans 15 residues. The V segment lost 3 bases and the J segment 9 bases; nucleotides outside the gene matches: 6. The CDR3 region has the DNA TGTGCCAGCAGTTTCCTAGCGGGGGGGCGGATTGAGCAGTTCTTC. Protein: CASSFLAGGRIEQFF.

The sample holds a few counts of this clonotype. The chain has TRBV20-1 and TRBJ1-2, with D perhaps TRBD1 (6 bases). V gave up 0 bases and J gave up 8 bases, with 16 bases separating them. The CDR3 is made up of 14 amino acids. The V gene's germline CDR1 is DFQATT and CDR2 SNEGSKA (reference sequence). The chain's CDR3 is CSARDFRGAEGYTF. The DNA of the CDR3 is TGCAGTGCTAGAGATTTTAGGGGGGCTGAAGGCTACACCTTC.

The rearrangement joins TRBV20-1 to TRBJ1-5; 10 bases map to TRBD1. This CDR3 is 13 amino acids long. Germline CDR1 reads DFQATT; CDR2 reads SNEGSKA (reference sequence). In DNA, the CDR3 is TGCAGCGGGACAGGGGATAGCAATCAGCCCCAGCATTTT. Amino acids: CSGTGDSNQPQHF.

At least ten counts were recorded for this clonotype. Compared with germline, one end of the junction differs, possibly owing to a read error. This chain uses TRBV18 with TRBJ1-1; D perhaps matches TRBD1 (5 bases). Germline-derived CDR1 and CDR2 are KGHSH and LQKENI. The CDR3 loop spans 13 amino acids. CDR3 bases: TGCGCCAGCAGCCCGGGACCGAACACTGAAGCTTTCTTT. This encodes CASSPGPNTEAFF.

The chain carries TRBV28 and TRBJ1-2, with a possible D match to TRBD1 (5 bases). CDR1 is MDHEN, CDR2 SYDVKM, per germline. There are 14 residues in the CDR3. V lost 2 bases, J lost 4 bases, and 11 bases lay in between. The CDR3 spells CASSLQGPIYGYTF. The CDR3 DNA sequence: TGTGCCAGCAGTTTACAGGGACCTATCTATGGCTACACCTTC.

The CDR3 sequence: CASLFRDKFYSNQPQHF. The CDR3 coding sequence is TGCGCCAGCCTCTTCCGGGACAAGTTTTATAGCAATCAGCCCCAGCATTTT. V gene TRBV5-1 combines with J gene TRBJ1-5; perhaps TRBD1 as D (6 bases). The CDR3 consists of 17 residues. Germline CDR1 is SGHRS and CDR2 is YFSETQ. Trimming removed 7 bases at V and 0 bases at J, with 20 bases between. Together with reference TRBV5-1 and TRBJ1-5, the CDR3 gives the full variable domain: KAGVTQTPRYLIKTRGQQVTLSCSPISGHRSVSWYQQTPGQGLQFLFEYFSETQRNKGNFPGRFSGRQFSNSRSEMNVSTLELGDSALYLCASLFRDKFYSNQPQHFGDGTRLSIL.

The V call is TRBV7-2, the J call TRBJ1-2; D is unresolved. The V end was cut by 4 bases, the J end by 14 bases, with 17 bases between. The CDR3 consists of 12 residues. The germline gives CDR1 SGHTA, CDR2 FQGNSA. The CDR3 region has the DNA TGTGCCAGCAGCTCAAGCTCGGGATTGGGGACCTTC. Its protein product is CASSSSSGLGTF.